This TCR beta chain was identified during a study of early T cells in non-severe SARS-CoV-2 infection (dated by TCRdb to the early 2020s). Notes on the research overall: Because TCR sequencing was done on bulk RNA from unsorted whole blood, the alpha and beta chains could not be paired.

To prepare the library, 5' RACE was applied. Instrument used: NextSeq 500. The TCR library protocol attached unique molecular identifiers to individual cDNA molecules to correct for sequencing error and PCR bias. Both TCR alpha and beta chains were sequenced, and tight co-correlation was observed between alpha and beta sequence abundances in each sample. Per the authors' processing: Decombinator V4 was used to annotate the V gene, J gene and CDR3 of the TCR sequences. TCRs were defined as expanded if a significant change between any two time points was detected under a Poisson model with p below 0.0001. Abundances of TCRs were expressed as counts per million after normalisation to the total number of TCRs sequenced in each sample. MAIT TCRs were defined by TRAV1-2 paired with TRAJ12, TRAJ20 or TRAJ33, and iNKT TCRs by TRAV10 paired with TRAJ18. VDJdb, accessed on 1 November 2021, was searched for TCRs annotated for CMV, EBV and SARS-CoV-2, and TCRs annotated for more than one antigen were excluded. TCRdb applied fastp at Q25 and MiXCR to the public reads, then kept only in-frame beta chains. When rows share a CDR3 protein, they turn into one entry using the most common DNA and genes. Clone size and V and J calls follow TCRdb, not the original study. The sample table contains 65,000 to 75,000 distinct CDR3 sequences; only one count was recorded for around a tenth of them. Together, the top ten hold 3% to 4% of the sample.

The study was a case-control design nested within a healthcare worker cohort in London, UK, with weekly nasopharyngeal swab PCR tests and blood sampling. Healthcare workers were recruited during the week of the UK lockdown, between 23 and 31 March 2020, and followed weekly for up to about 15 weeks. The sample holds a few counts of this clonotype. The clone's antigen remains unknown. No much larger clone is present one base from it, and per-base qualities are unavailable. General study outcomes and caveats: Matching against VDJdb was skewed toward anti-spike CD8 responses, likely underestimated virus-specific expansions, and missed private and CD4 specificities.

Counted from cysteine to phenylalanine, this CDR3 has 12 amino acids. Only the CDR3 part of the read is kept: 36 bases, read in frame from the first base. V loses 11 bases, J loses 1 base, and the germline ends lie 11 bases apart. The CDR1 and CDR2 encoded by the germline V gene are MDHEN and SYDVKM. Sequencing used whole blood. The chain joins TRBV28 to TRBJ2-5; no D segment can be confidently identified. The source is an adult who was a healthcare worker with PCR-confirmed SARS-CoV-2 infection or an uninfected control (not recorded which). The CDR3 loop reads CAPPASQETQYF. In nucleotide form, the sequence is TGTGCCCCTCCCGCCAGCCAAGAGACCCAGTACTTC.